The 22 T cell receptor beta chains below all came from one sample that was sequenced in a study of T cells after posttransplantation cyclophosphamide. Profiling relied on immunoSEQ multiplex PCR, and the TCRdb table lists in-frame clones only, not all of them. This set yields some 40,000 clones and no singletons; the top ten hold about 4.2%. The sample consisted of PBMCs. These receptors originate from a woman aged 45-65 years in good health and a related stem cell transplant donor.

As regards this clone: The junction does not match germline at one end; this may be a read error. Other DNA sequences in the sample encode the same CDR3. The gene calls are TRBV28 and TRBJ2-1, with no clear D. CDR1 and CDR2 from the germline V gene are MDHEN and SYDVKM. CDR3 length: 14 amino acids. CDR3 in DNA: TGCGCCAGCAGTTTTTTGAGCTCCTACAATGAGCAGTTCTTC. The encoded protein is CASSFLSSYNEQFF. The whole variable domain, filled in from reference TRBV28 and TRBJ2-1, reads DVKVTQSSRYLVKRTGEKVFLECVQDMDHENMFWYRQDPGLGLRLIYFSYDVKMKEKGDIPEGYSVSREKKERFSLILESASTNQTSMYLCASSFLSSYNEQFFGPGTRLTVL.

This clone was seen ten or more times. The CDR3 is CVERGPINRGETQYF. The CDR3 nucleotides are TGTGTCGAGCGCGGCCCAATCAACCGTGGGGAGACCCAGTACTTC. V and J are TRBV21-1 and TRBJ2-5; the table's D call TRBD2 went unverified against the DNA. TRBV21-1 is termed a pseudogene. The CDR3 length is 15 residues.

This clone came up many times. The chain recombines TRBV10-3 with TRBJ1-4; tentatively, D is TRBD1 (6 bases). CDR1 is ENHRY and CDR2 is SYGVKD in the germline V gene. V lost 3 bases to trimming and J lost 0 bases, with 11 bases between them. The CDR3 runs to 16 residues. The CDR3 loop reads CAISDRTDATNEKLFF. CDR3 coding DNA: TGTGCCATCAGTGACCGGACAGATGCAACTAATGAAAAACTGTTTTTT.

This clone was seen many times. V and J are TRBV30 and TRBJ1-5; TRBD1 aligns across 7 bases. From germline, CDR1 is GTSNPN and CDR2 SVGIG (reference sequence). The CDR3 is 13 amino acids. V gave up 3 bases and J gave up 6 bases; unmatched junction bases: 5. DNA for the CDR3: TGTGCCTGGAGGACAGGGTCGCGTCAGCCCCAGCATTTT. Protein: CAWRTGSRQPQHF. Filled out from reference TRBV30 and TRBJ1-5, the complete variable domain reads SQTIHQWPATLVQPVGSPLSLECTVEGTSNPNLYWYRQAAGRGLQLLFYSVGIGQISSEVPQNLSASRPQDRQFILSSKKLLLSDSGFYLCAWRTGSRQPQHFGDGTRLSIL.

This clone was counted at least ten times. This chain joins TRBV5-5 and TRBJ2-5; D is unresolved. The CDR3 extends over 15 amino acids. CDR1 and CDR2 from the germline V gene are SGHKS and YYEKEE (reference sequence). The V gene lost 4 bases and the J gene lost 0 bases, with 13 bases spanning the gap. CDR3 region: CASSPWWSYQETQYF. In DNA, the CDR3 is TGTGCCAGCAGCCCCTGGTGGAGCTACCAAGAGACCCAGTACTTC.

This clone has a count of ten or more. This chain connects TRBV19 to TRBJ2-1; 11 nucleotides agree with TRBD2. The CDR3 runs to 14 residues. CDR1 and CDR2 from the germline V gene are LNHDA and SQIVND (reference sequence). Trimming took 6 bases from V and 5 from J; bases not matched to a gene: 3. The CDR3 loop is CASRPLAGDNEQFF. The CDR3 coding sequence is TGTGCCAGTAGGCCACTAGCGGGGGACAATGAGCAGTTCTTC.

This clone was recorded at least ten times. The rearrangement joins TRBV6-6 to TRBJ1-2; 7 bases are shared with TRBD1. The V and J ends lost 6 bases and 4 bases, in that order; junction bases with no gene match: 8. This CDR3 is 14 amino acids long. Germline V lookup: CDR1 MNHNY, CDR2 SVGAGI (reference sequence). DNA for the CDR3: TGTGCCAGCAGATCCCGGGACAGACTCTATGGCTACACCTTC. Its translation: CASRSRDRLYGYTF.

Many counts were recorded for this clone. This chain links TRBV28 with TRBJ1-2, with 8 positions matching TRBD1. The CDR3 extends over 15 amino acids. The J segment lost 4 bases and the V segment lost 4 bases, leaving 8 bases of the junction unmatched. Germline V CDR1 and CDR2: MDHEN, SYDVKM. The CDR3 reads CASSSASGGSYGYTF. The CDR3 DNA sequence: TGTGCCAGCAGTTCAGCCTCAGGGGGCAGCTATGGCTACACCTTC.

The sample holds many counts of this clone. The rearrangement uses TRBV10-3 and TRBJ1-1, with unresolved D. V shed 4 bases and J shed 5 bases, with 11 bases lying between them. Per the germline V gene, CDR1 is ENHRY and CDR2 is SYGVKD. The CDR3 runs to 13 residues. The CDR3 loop is CAISGAFGTEAFF. The CDR3 DNA sequence: TGTGCCATCAGTGGGGCGTTCGGTACTGAAGCTTTCTTT.

This clone has a count of ten or more. The chain combines TRBV7-2 with TRBJ1-2; D unresolved. V was shortened by 2 bases and J by 7 bases, with 8 bases between the two germline ends. Germline V gene lookup returns CDR1 SGHTA and CDR2 FQGNSA. The CDR3 has 12 amino acids. CDR3 sequence (DNA): TGTGCCAGCAGCTTAAGAGAATTTGGCTACACCTTC. Amino acids: CASSLREFGYTF. Supplemented by reference TRBV7-2 and TRBJ1-2, the full variable domain reads GAGVSQSPSNKVTEKGKDVELRCDPISGHTALYWYRQSLGQGLEFLIYFQGNSAPDKSGLPSDRFSAERTGGSVSTLTIQRTQQEDSAVYLCASSLREFGYTFGSGTRLTVV.

This clone showed up many times. The V and J genes are TRBV7-2 and TRBJ2-3; 10 bases are shared with TRBD1. J was trimmed by 4 bases and V by 5 bases; bases with no gene match: 6. CDR1 is SGHTA, CDR2 FQGNSA, per germline. The CDR3 spans 15 residues. The CDR3 sequence: CASSPDRGDADTQYF. The DNA of the CDR3 is TGTGCCAGCAGCCCGGACAGGGGGGACGCAGATACGCAGTATTTT.

The V call is TRBV28, the J call TRBJ2-7, with TRBD1 matching 10 bases. CDR3 length: 14 residues. Trimming took 6 bases from V and 1 from J; bases not matched to a gene: 3. CDR1 and CDR2 from the germline V gene are MDHEN and SYDVKM. CDR3 coding DNA: TGTGCCAGCAGAGGACAGGGGGGATCCTACGAGCAGTACTTC. This gives the protein CASRGQGGSYEQYF.

This clone was seen a few times. The V call is TRBV27, the J call TRBJ1-6, with 8 bases matching TRBD1. After removal of 4 bases from V and 8 bases from J, the junction contained 4 bases not matched to a gene. This CDR3 has 14 residues. Looked up from germline, CDR1 is MNHEY and CDR2 is SMNVEV (reference sequence). CDR3 residues: CASSYQGADSPLHF. The CDR3 region has the DNA TGTGCCAGCAGTTATCAGGGGGCTGATTCACCCCTCCACTTT.

This clone was observed many times. The V and J genes are TRBV5-4 and TRBJ2-7, with D possibly matching TRBD1 (6 bases). Germline V gene lookup returns CDR1 SGHNT and CDR2 YYREEE (reference sequence). Trimming shortened V by 4 bases and J by 2 bases, and 16 bases separated the two germline ends. The CDR3 totals 15 residues. CDR3 sequence reads: CASSARDTQAYEQYF. The CDR3 nucleotides are TGTGCCAGCAGCGCCCGGGACACCCAGGCCTACGAGCAGTACTTC.

This clone appeared many times. The V call is TRBV6-1, the J call TRBJ2-7, with 10 bases fitting TRBD1. CDR3 length equals 15 residues. J lost 5 bases, V lost 3 bases, and 7 bases had no gene match. The V gene's germline CDR1 is MNHNS and CDR2 SASEGT. The CDR3 nucleotides are TGTGCCAGCAGTGAGGGGGGGACAGGGGTGGACGAGCAGTACTTC. It translates to CASSEGGTGVDEQYF.

V and J are TRBV28 and TRBJ1-2; D remains ambiguous. V was cut by 5 bases and J by 5 bases, with 15 bases left in between. This CDR3 has 14 amino acids. Germline V lookup: CDR1 MDHEN, CDR2 SYDVKM. The CDR3 region has the DNA TGTGCCAGCAGTCCCCGATCTTCCCTATATGGCTACACCTTC. It codes for CASSPRSSLYGYTF.

This clone showed up many times. V usage is TRBV6-6 and J usage is TRBJ2-1; TRBD1 matches 11 bases. Germline loops: CDR1 MNHNY, CDR2 SVGAGI (reference sequence). The CDR3 has 14 residues. V dropped 6 bases and J dropped 6; count of bases not matched to a gene: 4. CDR3 sequence: CASSDGTGGNEQFF. As DNA, the CDR3 is TGTGCCAGCAGCGACGGGACAGGGGGCAATGAGCAGTTCTTC.

This sequence joins TRBV30 and TRBJ1-4, with TRBD1 matching over 10 bases. This CDR3 is 16 amino acids long. V was pared by 2 bases and J by 3 bases, with 6 bases of the junction left unmatched. CDR1 and CDR2 from the germline V gene are GTSNPN and SVGIG (reference sequence). The CDR3 protein is CAWSPLGTGANEKLFF. CDR3 sequence (DNA): TGTGCCTGGAGTCCGTTAGGGACAGGGGCTAATGAAAAACTGTTTTTT.

This clone was counted many times. The J gene is TRBJ1-1, the V gene TRBV6-5; D not resolved. V was clipped by 8 bases and J by 8 bases, with 12 bases between them. This CDR3 comprises 11 residues. Germline lookup yields CDR1 MNHEY and CDR2 SVGAGI. CDR3 in DNA: TGTGCCAGCGAAGGAGGCGGAGAAGCTTTCTTT. It specifies CASEGGGEAFF.

The table lists this clone with many counts. The V and J genes are TRBV30 and TRBJ2-1, with 9 bases aligning to TRBD1. CDR1 and CDR2 (germline): GTSNPN, SVGIG (reference sequence). With V trimmed by 1 base and J by 6 bases, 7 bases remained unmatched. The CDR3 spans 15 residues. The DNA for the CDR3 is TGTGCCTGGAGTGATACAGGGGGCGCGGGCAATGAGCAGTTCTTC. Translation gives CAWSDTGGAGNEQFF.

The table lists this clone with many counts. This chain joins TRBV5-6 and TRBJ1-2; D unclear. Germline lookup yields CDR1 SGHDT and CDR2 YYEEEE. The CDR3 runs to 15 residues. The ends were cut back, 4 bases at V and 4 bases at J, with 17 bases in the middle. The DNA of the CDR3 is TGTGCCAGCAGCAGTACACGACTTACGACCTATGGCTACACCTTC. Amino acid sequence: CASSSTRLTTYGYTF.

This clone was seen ten or more times. V is TRBV16 and J is TRBJ2-3; no definite D call. CDR1 and CDR2 from the germline V gene are KGHSY and FQNENV. The CDR3 runs to 14 residues. The V gene lost 4 bases and the J gene lost 2 bases, with 10 bases spanning the gap. The CDR3 region is CASSPTVTTDTQYF. CDR3 bases: TGTGCCAGCAGCCCCACGGTCACCACAGATACGCAGTATTTT.